The 30 T cell receptor beta chains given below trace back to one sample, sequenced in a study of molecular identifiers for immune sequencing clone quantification. Via MiXCR, TCRdb re-called the PCR reads, giving one row per CDR3 protein. The data show some 680,000 distinct CDR3 sequences, roughly 27% seen once. The sequenced sample was naive CD8+ T cells from blood, with Jurkat cell RNA spiked in. The sample's subset: FACS-sorted CD8+CD4-CCR7+CD45RA+ naive T cells. These receptors were taken from a human donor in good health. Some libraries in this study had Jurkat cell RNA spiked in.

The chain joins TRBV30 to TRBJ2-2, with a possible D match to TRBD1 (5 bases). Germline CDR1 GTSNPN, CDR2 SVGIG (reference sequence). V was trimmed by 8 bases and J by 6 bases, leaving 16 bases between them. CDR3 size: 13 residues. CDR3 in amino acids: CAATPTEAGELFF. The CDR3, as DNA: TGTGCCGCCACCCCGACAGAGGCCGGGGAGCTGTTTTTT.

This clonotype occurred many times. The CDR3 protein is CTLRSNTGELFF. DNA of the CDR3: TGCACCCTTCGATCGAACACCGGGGAGCTGTTTTTT. J is TRBJ2-2 and V is TRBV29-1, with no clear D. Germline CDR1 SQVTM, CDR2 ANQGSEA. The CDR3 has 12 amino acids.

The table lists this clonotype with many counts. This rearrangement joins TRBV6-5 to TRBJ2-2; maybe TRBD2 (5 bases). CDR1 MNHEY and CDR2 SVGAGI come from the germline V gene. This CDR3 has 15 residues. V was pared by 2 bases and J by 6 bases, with 13 bases between. CDR3 in amino acids: CASSYTSTSAGELFF. DNA for the CDR3: TGTGCCAGCAGTTACACTAGTACGTCGGCCGGGGAGCTGTTTTTT.

The table lists this clonotype with a few counts. The rearrangement links TRBV6-6 to TRBJ1-5; no firm D call. Germline V lookup: CDR1 MNHNY, CDR2 SVGAGI (reference sequence). The CDR3 length is 15 residues. The germline V and J ends were trimmed by 7 bases and 5 bases, with 18 bases remaining between them. As DNA, the CDR3 is TGTGCCAGCACTTGGGTGGCAGCTTCGGATCAGCCCCAGCATTTT. As protein: CASTWVAASDQPQHF.

Many counts were recorded for this clonotype. The chain couples TRBV6-5 to TRBJ2-3; 8 positions agree with TRBD1. Germline V gene data show CDR1 as MNHEY and CDR2 as SVGAGI. J was trimmed by 3 bases and V by 2 bases; bases with no gene match: 4. CDR3 length: 15 residues. CDR3 sequence reads: CASSYRTGGTDTQYF. The CDR3 DNA sequence: TGTGCCAGCAGTTACCGTACAGGGGGAACAGATACGCAGTATTTT.

This clonotype appeared many times. CDR3 region: CASSHRQGAGDEQFF. The CDR3 nucleotides are TGTGCCAGCAGCCATAGACAGGGGGCTGGGGATGAGCAGTTCTTC. This chain uses TRBV4-2 with TRBJ2-1; TRBD1 aligns across 10 bases. Germline V gene sequence: CDR1 LGHNA, CDR2 YNFKEQ. The CDR3 covers 15 residues. The J segment lost 8 bases and the V segment lost 3 bases, leaving 7 bases of the junction unmatched.

The rearrangement joins TRBV7-8 to TRBJ1-1; D gene ambiguous. The length of the CDR3 is 11 residues. Germline lookup yields CDR1 SGHVS and CDR2 FQNEAQ. Trimming removed 5 bases from V and 10 bases from J, with 11 bases in between. The CDR3 nucleotides read TGTGCCAGCAGCATAACGGAAGGAGCTTTCTTT. Its translation is CASSITEGAFF.

The chain recombines TRBV20-1 with TRBJ2-4, with a possible D match to TRBD1 (5 bases). Germline V lookup: CDR1 DFQATT, CDR2 SNEGSKA (reference sequence). V shed 2 bases and J shed 6 bases, with 11 bases lying between them. CDR3 length: 13 residues. CDR3 nucleotides: TGCAGTGCTAGACAGGGTTTGGGAAACATTCAGTACTTC. This encodes CSARQGLGNIQYF.

Comments on this clonotype: The junction does not match germline at one end; this may be a read error. The genes are TRBV2 and TRBJ1-5; D possibly corresponds to TRBD1 (5 bases). The CDR3 runs to 16 residues. The germline gives CDR1 SNHLY, CDR2 FYNNEI. The CDR3 DNA sequence: TGTGCCAGCATTGAAAGGTACGGGGCTAGCAATCAGCCCCAGCATTTT. Protein sequence: CASIERYGASNQPQHF.

This clonotype has ten or more counts. This chain joins TRBV10-3 and TRBJ2-3; D is perhaps TRBD1 or TRBD2 (5 bases each). CDR3 length equals 13 residues. From germline, CDR1 is ENHRY and CDR2 SYGVKD. V lost 8 bases to trimming and J lost 5 bases, with 14 bases between them. The CDR3 DNA reads TGTGCCATCTGGGACGAAGGTGGAGATACGCAGTATTTT. Amino acids: CAIWDEGGDTQYF.

The J gene is TRBJ2-2, the V gene TRBV27, with 8 bases lining up with TRBD2. The CDR3 covers 16 residues. CDR1 MNHEY and CDR2 SMNVEV come from the germline V gene (reference sequence). The junction had 6 bases not matched to a gene; V was cut back by 5 bases and J by 1 base. DNA of the CDR3: TGTGCCAGCAGTATAACTAGCGGAATGAACACCGGGGAGCTGTTTTTT. Protein product: CASSITSGMNTGELFF.

This clonotype was counted at least ten times. V gene TRBV30 combines with J gene TRBJ1-2; 7 nucleotides line up with TRBD1. J gave up 7 bases and V 4 bases, and 3 bases lay outside the gene matches. This CDR3 is built from 11 residues. Germline CDR1 reads GTSNPN; CDR2 reads SVGIG (reference sequence). CDR3 nucleotides: TGTGCCTGGAAGGGGGCGCGTGGCTACACCTTC. Translation: CAWKGARGYTF.

This chain uses TRBV9 with TRBJ1-1, with D perhaps matching TRBD1 (5 bases). This CDR3 comprises 15 residues. Germline values: CDR1 SGDLS, CDR2 YYNGEE. Trimming took 0 bases from V and 5 from J, leaving 14 bases between them. CDR3 protein: CASSVVGGARTEAFF. The CDR3 DNA is TGTGCCAGCAGCGTAGTAGGAGGGGCGCGTACTGAAGCTTTCTTT.

This clonotype was observed a handful of times. The rearrangement uses TRBV7-9 and TRBJ1-1; D might be TRBD1 (5 bases). V gave up 5 bases and J gave up 10 bases, with 11 bases separating them. CDR1 and CDR2 from the germline V gene are SEHNR and FQNEAQ (reference sequence). This CDR3 has 11 residues. This chain's CDR3 is CASSRGPGAFF. CDR3 nucleotide sequence: TGTGCCAGCAGCAGGGGACCTGGAGCTTTCTTT.

A remark on this clonotype: The germline gene is not matched at one end of the junction; a read error may be the cause. The chain recombines TRBV9 with TRBJ2-6, with TRBD1 as a possible D gene (5 bases). From germline, CDR1 is SGDLS and CDR2 YYNGEE. This CDR3 region has 17 residues. DNA of the CDR3: TGTGCCAGCAGCGTAGACCCAGGGCTCCCTGGGGCCACCGTCCTGACTTTC. This sequence encodes CASSVDPGLPGATVLTF.

About this clonotype: One end of the junction fails to match germline, which may point to a read error. The rearrangement uses TRBV12-3 or TRBV12-4 and TRBJ2-1; 8 bases agree with TRBD2. This CDR3 spans 15 amino acids. The CDR3 sequence is CASGFWRGVDNEQFF. The DNA for the CDR3 is TGTGCCAGCGGTTTTTGGCGGGGGGTGGACAATGAGCAGTTCTTC.

This clonotype was seen more than once but under ten times. The V call is TRBV4-1, the J call TRBJ1-1; 8 nucleotides align to TRBD1. Germline CDR1 is MGHRA and CDR2 is YSYEKL. This CDR3 spans 16 amino acids. V was clipped by 1 base and J by 5 bases; unmatched bases: 9. Here the CDR3 reads CASSQVSGGADTEAFF. The CDR3 coding sequence is TGCGCCAGCAGCCAAGTGTCAGGGGGCGCGGATACTGAAGCTTTCTTT.

V and J are TRBV12-3 or TRBV12-4 and TRBJ2-7; 11 bases agree with TRBD2. The CDR3 loop spans 15 amino acids. Losses at the gene ends were 5 bases for V and 2 bases for J; bases not matched to a gene: 5. CDR3 coding DNA: TGTGCCAGCAGTCAAACTAGCGGGGGACCCTACGAGCAGTACTTC. Translating it yields CASSQTSGGPYEQYF.

This clonotype was seen a few times. The chain carries TRBV27 and TRBJ2-6; 11 bases fit TRBD1. The CDR3 covers 18 residues. From germline, CDR1 is MNHEY and CDR2 SMNVEV (reference sequence). Trimming took 1 base from V and 0 from J; bases not matched to a gene: 2. The CDR3 is CASSLFGTGGSGANVLTF. DNA for the CDR3: TGTGCCAGCAGTTTATTCGGGACAGGGGGCTCTGGGGCCAACGTCCTGACTTTC. The variable domain in full, completed from reference TRBV27 and TRBJ2-6, reads EAQVTQNPRYLITVTGKKLTVTCSQNMNHEYMSWYRQDPGLGLRQIYYSMNVEVTDKGDVPEGYKVSRKEKRNFPLILESPSPNQTSLYFCASSLFGTGGSGANVLTFGAGSRLTVL.

This clonotype was counted at least ten times. The CDR3 loop is CASSSAGSETQYF. The CDR3 region has the DNA TGTGCCAGCAGCTCGGCAGGGAGTGAGACGCAGTATTTT. The chain employs TRBV13 and TRBJ2-3; either TRBD1 or TRBD2 may fit D (5 bases each). The CDR3 is 13 residues long. Germline V gene lookup returns CDR1 PRHDT and CDR2 FYEKMQ (reference sequence). Trimming took off 4 bases at V and 9 bases at J, with 14 bases between the two ends.

Only a few counts were recorded for this clonotype. The rearrangement links TRBV9 to TRBJ1-4; D is possibly TRBD1 (6 bases). Trimming removed 3 bases from V and 0 bases from J, with 9 bases in between. The CDR3 runs to 15 residues. CDR1 is SGDLS and CDR2 is YYNGEE in the germline V gene. CDR3 in DNA: TGTGCCAGCAGCGGATCAGGGGCAACTAATGAAAAACTGTTTTTT. This translates into CASSGSGATNEKLFF. The full variable domain, completed using reference TRBV9 and TRBJ1-4, is DSGVTQTPKHLITATGQRVTLRCSPRSGDLSVYWYQQSLDQGLQFLIQYYNGEERAKGNILERFSAQQFPDLHSELNLSSLELGDSALYFCASSGSGATNEKLFFGSGTQLSVL.

In its sample, this clonotype was seen many times. The gene calls are TRBV7-9 and TRBJ2-5; TRBD1 matches 7 bases. The CDR3 totals 15 residues. Germline V gives CDR1 SEHNR, CDR2 FQNEAQ (reference sequence). V shed 3 bases, J shed 1 base, and the junction held 5 bases outside the gene matches. The CDR3 here is CASSFSQGLQETQYF. The CDR3 DNA follows: TGTGCCAGCAGCTTTTCACAGGGGCTCCAAGAGACCCAGTACTTC. The entire variable domain, with the rest obtained from reference TRBV7-9 and TRBJ2-5, is as follows: DTGVSQNPRHKITKRGQNVTFRCDPISEHNRLYWYRQTLGQGPEFLTYFQNEAQLEKSRLLSDRFSAERPKGSFSTLEIQRTEQGDSAMYLCASSFSQGLQETQYFGPGTRLLVL.

This clonotype turned up a few times. One junction end does not reproduce the germline sequence, and a read error may be involved. This chain's CDR3 is CSVDGLAPSSYDEQFF. The DNA for the CDR3 is TGCAGCGTTGACGGTTTAGCCCCCAGCTCCTACGATGAGCAGTTCTTC. The chain combines TRBV29-1 with TRBJ2-1; D gene ambiguous. Germline CDR1 reads SQVTM; CDR2 reads ANQGSEA. This CDR3 spans 16 amino acids.

With regard to this clonotype: This may be a read error, as it is one base from a much larger clone. This chain connects TRBV29-1 to TRBJ2-3; 12 bases align to TRBD2. With 7 bases clipped from V and 2 bases from J, the junction kept 10 bases outside the gene matches. Germline loops: CDR1 SQVTM, CDR2 ANQGSEA. This CDR3 spans 16 amino acids. The CDR3 sequence is CSAKRLAGDPTDTQYF. CDR3 DNA sequence: TGCAGCGCCAAGAGACTAGCGGGGGACCCCACAGATACGCAGTATTTT.

This clonotype was detected once. The conserved final phenylalanine or tryptophan is absent from the CDR3, which likely points to a read error. V gene TRBV5-1 combines with J gene TRBJ1-1, with D possibly matching TRBD1 (6 bases). Germline V lookup: CDR1 SGHRS, CDR2 YFSETQ. Trimming stripped 6 bases from V and 1 base from J, with 16 bases between. This CDR3 has 15 residues. Here the CDR3 DNA reads TGCGCCAGCAACCCATCGACAGGCCCGAACACTGAAGCTTTCCTT. Its protein is CASNPSTGPNTEAFL.

There are a few counts of this clonotype. V gene TRBV28 combines with J gene TRBJ2-7; maybe TRBD1 (5 bases). This CDR3 region has 12 residues. Per germline, CDR1 MDHEN and CDR2 SYDVKM. V shed 5 bases and J shed 6 bases, with 11 bases lying between them. The CDR3 reads CASSPGFREQYF. In DNA form, the CDR3 reads TGTGCCAGCAGTCCAGGGTTCCGCGAGCAGTACTTC.

In its sample, this clonotype was seen a few times. This chain joins TRBV2 and TRBJ1-2, with TRBD1 matching 7 bases. Germline CDR1 SNHLY, CDR2 FYNNEI. The CDR3 has 14 amino acids. The trim removed 4 bases at V and 4 bases at J, leaving 6 bases unmatched. The CDR3 protein is CASSVQGQTYGYTF. CDR3 nucleotides: TGTGCCAGCAGTGTTCAGGGACAGACCTATGGCTACACCTTC.

The V and J genes are TRBV6-1 and TRBJ2-3; D tentatively reads TRBD1 or TRBD2 (6 bases each). The V and J ends lost 2 bases and 0 bases respectively, with 12 bases between them. The length of the CDR3 is 16 residues. Germline-derived CDR1 and CDR2 are MNHNS and SASEGT. The CDR3 coding sequence is TGTGCCAGCAGTGAATTTACAGGGACTAGCACAGATACGCAGTATTTT. Protein product: CASSEFTGTSTDTQYF.

This clonotype was seen only a few times. The CDR3 region is CASSSGDTNTDTQYF. CDR3 bases: TGTGCCAGTAGTTCGGGGGACACCAACACAGATACGCAGTATTTT. The chain joins TRBV19 to TRBJ2-3, with D possibly called TRBD1 or TRBD2 (6 bases each). Germline V gives CDR1 LNHDA, CDR2 SQIVND (reference sequence). CDR3 length: 15 residues. V was cut by 5 bases and J by 2 bases, with 14 bases left in between.

At least ten counts were recorded for this clonotype. This chain joins TRBV6-5 and TRBJ2-7; 8 bases are a match to TRBD2. The CDR3 is made up of 13 amino acids. The germline CDR1 and CDR2 sequences are MNHEY and SVGAGI. V shed 8 bases and J 6 bases; nucleotides not matched to a gene: 9. CDR3: CASHMTAGGEQYF. The DNA for the CDR3 is TGTGCCAGCCACATGACGGCGGGGGGCGAGCAGTACTTC.